This T cell receptor (beta chain) was observed in a study of T cell responses to AZD1222 COVID-19 vaccine. Researchers grouped second doses given at about 4 or about 12 weeks into one pool. CDR3 length: 15 residues. Germline V lookup: CDR1 LGHNA, CDR2 YSLEER. V shed 3 bases and J 2 bases; nucleotides not matched to a gene: 5. Assay: immunoSEQ multiplex PCR; the TCRdb copy retains only in-frame clones and omits some. The sample has roughly 95,000 clones, more than 85% seen once. The rearrangement joins TRBV4-3 to TRBJ1-2; 8 nucleotides align to TRBD1. This TCR derives from an adult who received the AZD1222 COVID-19 vaccine. This specimen consisted of peripheral blood, obtained 28 days after the second AZD1222 dose. The CDR3 region has the DNA TGCGCCAGCAGCCACAAAAGGACAGGGAACTATGGCTACACCTTC. Translation gives CASSHKRTGNYGYTF.